This T cell receptor beta chain was captured in a study of Ad26.COV2.S vaccination and SARS-CoV-2 variants. The CDR3 contains 17 residues. The germline V gene encodes CDR1 MNHEY and CDR2 SVGEGT. V was shortened by 2 bases and J by 2 bases, with 18 bases between the two germline ends. Sequenced by immunoSEQ multiplex PCR; TCRdb stores in-frame clones only, minus some. The table shows around 320,000 clones, with about nine tenths occurring only once. This sample's treatment: around 19 received Ad26.COV2.S at low or high dose, single or two shots; roughly five received placebo; per-sample allocation not given. After the first vaccine or placebo injection, samples were drawn on day 63.

The clonotype comes from a person aged 18 to 59 who received the Ad26.COV2.S COVID-19 vaccine or a placebo. The chain couples TRBV6-2 or TRBV6-3 to TRBJ2-5; possibly TRBD1 or TRBD2 for D (6 bases each). The sample here was peripheral blood, taken in a trial of Ad26.COV2.S vaccine versus placebo. The CDR3 region is CASSYPTLRGQQETQYF. In DNA, the CDR3 is TGTGCCAGCAGTTACCCCACTTTGCGGGGACAACAAGAGACCCAGTACTTC.